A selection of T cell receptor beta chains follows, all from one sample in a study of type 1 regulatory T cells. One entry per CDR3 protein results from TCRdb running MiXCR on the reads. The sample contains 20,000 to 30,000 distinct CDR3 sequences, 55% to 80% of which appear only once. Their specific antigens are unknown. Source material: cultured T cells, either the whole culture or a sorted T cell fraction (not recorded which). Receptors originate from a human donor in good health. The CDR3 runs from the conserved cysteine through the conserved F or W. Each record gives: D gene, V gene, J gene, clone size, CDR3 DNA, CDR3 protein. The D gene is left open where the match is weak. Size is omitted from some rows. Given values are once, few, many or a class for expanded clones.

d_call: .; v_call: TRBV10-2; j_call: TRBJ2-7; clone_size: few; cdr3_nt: TGCGCCAGCAGTGTGCGGGACTCTTCCTACGAGCAGTACTTC; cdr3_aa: CASSVRDSSYEQYF
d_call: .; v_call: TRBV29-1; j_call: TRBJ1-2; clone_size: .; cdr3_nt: TGCAGCTTCCAAGACAGGTTCTATGGCTACACCTTC; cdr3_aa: CSFQDRFYGYTF
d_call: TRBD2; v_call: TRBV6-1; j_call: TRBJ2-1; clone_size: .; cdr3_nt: TGTGCCAGCAGTCCCCAACTAGCGGGCGGAAACAGTGAGCAGTTCTTC; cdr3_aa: CASSPQLAGGNSEQFF
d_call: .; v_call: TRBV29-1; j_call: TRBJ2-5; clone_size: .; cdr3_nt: TGCAGCCTTGGGTTCGCAGCGGGCCGCCAAGAGACCCAGTACTTC; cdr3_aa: CSLGFAAGRQETQYF
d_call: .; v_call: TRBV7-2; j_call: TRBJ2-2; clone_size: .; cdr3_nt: TGTGCCAGCAGCTCGCCTCCCGGGGAGCTGTTTTTT; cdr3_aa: CASSSPPGELFF
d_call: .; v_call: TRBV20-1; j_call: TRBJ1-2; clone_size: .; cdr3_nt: TGCAGTACACAGACCAACTATGGCTACACCTTC; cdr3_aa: CSTQTNYGYTF
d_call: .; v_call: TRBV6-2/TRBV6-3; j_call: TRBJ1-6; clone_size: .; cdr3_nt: TGTGCCAGCAGAAAGGGCATAGTATCCTCTTCTTGGAATTCACCCCTCCACTTT; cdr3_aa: CASRKGIVSSSWNSPLHF
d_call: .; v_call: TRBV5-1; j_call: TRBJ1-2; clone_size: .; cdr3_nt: TGCGCCAGCAGCTTGGACCCAGGGCATTATGGCTACACCTTC; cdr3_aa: CASSLDPGHYGYTF
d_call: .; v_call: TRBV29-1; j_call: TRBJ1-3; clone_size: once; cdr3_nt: TGCAGCGTTGTGACCCCTGGAAACACCATATATTTT; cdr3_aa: CSVVTPGNTIYF
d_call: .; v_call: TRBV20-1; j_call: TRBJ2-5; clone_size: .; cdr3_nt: TGCAGTGCTAGAGATCTTAGGGCGGGGGAGACCCAGTACTTC; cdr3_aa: CSARDLRAGETQYF
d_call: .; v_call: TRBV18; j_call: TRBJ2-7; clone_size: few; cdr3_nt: TGTGCCAGCTCTCGCCAGGGCTCCTACGAGCAGTACTTC; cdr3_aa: CASSRQGSYEQYF
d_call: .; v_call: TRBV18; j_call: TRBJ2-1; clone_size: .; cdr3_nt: TGTGCCAGCTCACCATACCATTCGGAAAATGAGCAGTTCTTC; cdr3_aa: CASSPYHSENEQFF
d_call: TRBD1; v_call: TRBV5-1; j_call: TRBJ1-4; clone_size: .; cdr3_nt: TGCGCCAGCAGCTTCGGACAGGGAGAAAAACTGTTTTTT; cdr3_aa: CASSFGQGEKLFF
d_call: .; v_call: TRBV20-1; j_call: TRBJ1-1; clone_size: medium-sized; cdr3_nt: TGCAGTGCTAGCTTGGGGCTGCGGGGCACTGAAGCTTTCTTT; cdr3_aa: CSASLGLRGTEAFF
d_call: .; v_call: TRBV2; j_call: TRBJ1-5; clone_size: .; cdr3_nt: TGTGCCAGCAGTCTACAGGGAAGGAGCAATCAGCCCCAGCATTTT; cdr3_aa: CASSLQGRSNQPQHF
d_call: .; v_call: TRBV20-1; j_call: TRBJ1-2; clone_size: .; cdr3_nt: TGCAGTGCTAGAGCCCAGGGAGGCTATGGCTACACCTTC; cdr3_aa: CSARAQGGYGYTF
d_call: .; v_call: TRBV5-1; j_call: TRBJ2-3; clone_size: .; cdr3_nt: TGCGCCAGCAGCGTCGGGACCGTGATAGATACGCAGTATTTT; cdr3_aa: CASSVGTVIDTQYF
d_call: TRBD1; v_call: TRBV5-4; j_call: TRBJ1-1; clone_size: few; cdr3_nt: TGTGCCAGCAGCCCGGGACAGGGAATCATGAACACTGAAGCTTTCTTT; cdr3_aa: CASSPGQGIMNTEAFF
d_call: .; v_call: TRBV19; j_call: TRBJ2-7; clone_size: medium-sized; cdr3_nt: TGTGCTAGGCGGGGAACCTCCTACGAGCAGTACTTC; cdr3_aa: CARRGTSYEQYF
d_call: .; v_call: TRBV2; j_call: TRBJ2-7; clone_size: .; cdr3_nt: TGTGCCAGCAGTGCGGACGCCCGCCAAAGGAACGAGCAGTACTTC; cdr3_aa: CASSADARQRNEQYF
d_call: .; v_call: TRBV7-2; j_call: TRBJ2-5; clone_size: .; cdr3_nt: TGTGCCAGCAGCCACTTAGCGGTCCAAGAGACCCAGTACTTC; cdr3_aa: CASSHLAVQETQYF
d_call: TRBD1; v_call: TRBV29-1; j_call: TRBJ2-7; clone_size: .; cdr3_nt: TGCAGCGTCAACGCAGGGGGCCCCTACGAGCAGTACTTC; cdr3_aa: CSVNAGGPYEQYF
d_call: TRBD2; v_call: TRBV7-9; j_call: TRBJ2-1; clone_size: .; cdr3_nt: TGTGCCAGCAGCTTAGATCGGGCTAGCGGGGGCGTTTCCTACAATGAGCAGTTCTTC; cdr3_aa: CASSLDRASGGVSYNEQFF
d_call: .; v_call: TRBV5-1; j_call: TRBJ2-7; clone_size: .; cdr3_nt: TGCGCCAGCAGCCCCGGACTTCGTCCCCCCTACGAGCAGTACTTC; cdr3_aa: CASSPGLRPPYEQYF
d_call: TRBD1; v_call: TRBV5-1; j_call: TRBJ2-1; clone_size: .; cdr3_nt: TGCGCCAGCAGCGTGGGACAGGGGAGAGGAAATGAGCAGTTCTTC; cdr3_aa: CASSVGQGRGNEQFF
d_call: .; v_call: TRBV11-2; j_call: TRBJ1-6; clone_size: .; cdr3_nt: TGTGCCAGCAGCCCCGGGGGGGATCGATCACCCCTCCACTTT; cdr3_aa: CASSPGGDRSPLHF
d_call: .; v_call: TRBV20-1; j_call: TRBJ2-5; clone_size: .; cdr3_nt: TGCAGTGCTTGGGGGGACGATCAAGAGACCCAGTACTTC; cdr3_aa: CSAWGDDQETQYF
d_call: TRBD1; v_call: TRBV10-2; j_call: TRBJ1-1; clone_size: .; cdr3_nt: TGCGCCAGCAACAGGGGAGTGAACACTGAAGCTTTCTTT; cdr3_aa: CASNRGVNTEAFF
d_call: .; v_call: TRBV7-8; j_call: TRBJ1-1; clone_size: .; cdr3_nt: TGTGCCAGCAGCCCCCAAACCCTGAACACTGAAGCTTTCTTT; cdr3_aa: CASSPQTLNTEAFF
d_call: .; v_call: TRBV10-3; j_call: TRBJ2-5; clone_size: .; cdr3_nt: TGTGCCATCAGATCGACAGAGACCCAGTACTTC; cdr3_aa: CAIRSTETQYF
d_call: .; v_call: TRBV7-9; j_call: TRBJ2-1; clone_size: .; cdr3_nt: TGTGCCAGCAGCGTCCGACAGAGCTCCTACAATGAGCAGTTCTTC; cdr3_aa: CASSVRQSSYNEQFF
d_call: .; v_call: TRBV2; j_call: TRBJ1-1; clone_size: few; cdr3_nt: TGTGCCAGCCGACAGGAGATGAACACTGAAGCTTTCTTT; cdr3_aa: CASRQEMNTEAFF
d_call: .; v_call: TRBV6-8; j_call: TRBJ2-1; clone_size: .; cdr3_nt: TGTGCCAGCCCCCCCTTTGAGAACAATGAGCAGTTCTTC; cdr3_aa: CASPPFENNEQFF
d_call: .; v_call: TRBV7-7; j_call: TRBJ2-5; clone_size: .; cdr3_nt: TGTGCTAGCAGCAAACAAGAACAAGAGACCCAGTACTTC; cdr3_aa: CASSKQEQETQYF
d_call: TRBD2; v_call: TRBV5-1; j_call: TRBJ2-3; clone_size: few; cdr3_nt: TGCGCCAGCAGCTTGGGAGCGGGGGTAGATACGCAGTATTTT; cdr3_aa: CASSLGAGVDTQYF
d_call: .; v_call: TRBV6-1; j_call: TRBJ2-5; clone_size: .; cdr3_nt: TGTGCCAGCCTCGCGGGTAGCGTTCGCCAAGAGACCCAGTACTTC; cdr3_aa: CASLAGSVRQETQYF
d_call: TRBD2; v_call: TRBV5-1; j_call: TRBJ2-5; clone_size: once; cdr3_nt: TGCGCCAGCAGCGGCGGGACTAGTTCGTACCAAGAGACCCAGTACTTC; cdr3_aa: CASSGGTSSYQETQYF
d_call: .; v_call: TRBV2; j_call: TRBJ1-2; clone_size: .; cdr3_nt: TGTGCCAGCAGTGAATTTTTTGGCGCGTGGGGCGGCTACACCTTC; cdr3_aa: CASSEFFGAWGGYTF
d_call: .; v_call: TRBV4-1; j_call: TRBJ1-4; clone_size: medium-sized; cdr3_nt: TGCGCCAGCAGCCACCCGCCGAGGCTCCTAGACGAAAAACTGTTTTTT; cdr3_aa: CASSHPPRLLDEKLFF
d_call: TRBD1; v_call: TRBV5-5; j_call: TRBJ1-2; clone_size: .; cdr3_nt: TGTGCCAGCAGCCCGTCGGGCGGGACAGGGGACTATGGCTACACCTTC; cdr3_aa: CASSPSGGTGDYGYTF
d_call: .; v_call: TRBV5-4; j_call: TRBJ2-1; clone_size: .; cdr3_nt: TGTGCCAGCAGCTTGGCCCCAGGGGATGAGCAGTTCTTC; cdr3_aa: CASSLAPGDEQFF
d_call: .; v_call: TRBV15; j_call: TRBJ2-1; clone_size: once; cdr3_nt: TGTGCCACCAGCAGAGATGCGGAGGTCTTCAATGAGCAGTTCTTC; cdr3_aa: CATSRDAEVFNEQFF
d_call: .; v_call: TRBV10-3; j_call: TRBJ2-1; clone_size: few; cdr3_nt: TGTGCCATCCGGGACGGGGGGCCTTACAATGAGCAGTTCTTC; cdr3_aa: CAIRDGGPYNEQFF
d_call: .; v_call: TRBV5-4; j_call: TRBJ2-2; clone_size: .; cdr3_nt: TGTGCCAGCAGCTTGGACGGGATTAACACCGGGGAGCTGTTTTTT; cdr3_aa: CASSLDGINTGELFF
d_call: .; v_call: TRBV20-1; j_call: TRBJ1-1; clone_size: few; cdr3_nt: TGCAGTGCTAGAGAACACGCGAACACTGAAGCTTTCTTT; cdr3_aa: CSAREHANTEAFF
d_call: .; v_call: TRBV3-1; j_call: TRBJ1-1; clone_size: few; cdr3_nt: TGTGCCAGCAGCCAAAGAAACACTGAAGCTTTCTTT; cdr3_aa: CASSQRNTEAFF
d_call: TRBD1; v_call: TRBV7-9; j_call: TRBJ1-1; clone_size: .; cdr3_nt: TGTGCCAGCAGCTTAGCCGACAGGGGGGGCACTGAAGCTTTCTTT; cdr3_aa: CASSLADRGGTEAFF
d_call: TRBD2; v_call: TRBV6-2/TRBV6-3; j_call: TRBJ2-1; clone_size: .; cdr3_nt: TGTGCCAGCAACGACCGGGGGGGCCTTATCAATGAGCAGTTCTTC; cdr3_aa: CASNDRGGLINEQFF
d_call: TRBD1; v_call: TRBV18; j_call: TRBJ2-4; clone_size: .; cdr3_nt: TGTGCCAGCTCACTGGTCGGCGGACAGGGAATCCGCAACATTCAGTACTTC; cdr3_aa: CASSLVGGQGIRNIQYF
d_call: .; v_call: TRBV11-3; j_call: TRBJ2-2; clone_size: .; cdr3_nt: TGTGCCAGCAGCAAGAAACTGGACACCGGGGAGCTGTTTTTT; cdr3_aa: CASSKKLDTGELFF
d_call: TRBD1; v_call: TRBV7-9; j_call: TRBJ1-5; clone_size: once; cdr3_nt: TGTGCCAGCAGCCCGGAACAGGGGTTCCAGCCCCAGCATTTT; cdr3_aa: CASSPEQGFQPQHF
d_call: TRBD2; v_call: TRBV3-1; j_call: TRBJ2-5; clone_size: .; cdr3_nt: TGTGCCAGCAGCCTTCGGGGGGGCTACGAGACCCAGTACTTC; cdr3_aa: CASSLRGGYETQYF